The entry below gives a single T cell receptor (beta chain) sequence along with its context. Its antigen is undetermined. The sample comes from a study of shared clonotypes between healthy human individuals. Overall study context: CD4 naive cells filled three plates per donor, CD4 memory three, CD8 naive two and CD8 memory one. General study findings and limits: Clonotypes that were shared across a handful of donors made up approximately 5.1% of naive CD4 clonotypes.

Repertoires were generated with immunoSEQ multiplex PCR, while TCRdb's copy carries only in-frame clones and drops some. The sample carries under 600,000 clones, approximately 97% recorded once. Germline V gene sequence: CDR1 SGHNT, CDR2 YYREEE (reference sequence). CDR3 size: 15 residues. V gave up 5 bases and J gave up 10 bases, with 25 bases separating them. The source of this sequence is a woman aged 30 to 39 in good health. Sequences were obtained from naive CD4+ T cells sorted from blood. Noted subset: CD45RA+ positively selected. The chain couples TRBV5-4 to TRBJ2-7; D possibly uses TRBD1 or TRBD2 (5 bases each). CDR3 bases: TGTGCCAGCAGACCGGGTCCGGGACCAACCATGGAACAGTACTTC. The encoded protein is CASRPGPGPTMEQYF. The full variable domain, with the rest looked up from reference TRBV5-4 and TRBJ2-7, is ETGVTQSPTHLIKTRGQQVTLRCSSQSGHNTVSWYQQALGQGPQFIFQYYREEENGRGNFPPRFSGLQFPNYSSELNVNALELDDSALYLCASRPGPGPTMEQYFGPGTRLTVT.